This TCR beta chain appears in the sequencing data of a study of beta chain features in type 1 diabetes. Study-wide results and caveats: People with Type 1 diabetes carried modestly yet significantly shorter TCRB CDR3s in all four CD4+ subsets.

This clone was seen more than once but under ten times. Its antigen is undetermined. The authors reverse transcribed all of the isolated RNA, so sequencing captured expressed TCRB transcripts. The table came from immunoSEQ multiplex PCR; TCRdb's copy has only in-frame clones and leaves some out. Among a few hundred thousand clones listed, 15% were seen once. Looked up from germline, CDR1 is SGHTA and CDR2 is FQGNSA. V lost 3 bases and J 4 bases, leaving 14 bases between the germline ends. The CDR3 contains 15 residues. The J gene is TRBJ2-3, the V gene TRBV7-2; no definite D call. The sequence derives from a man younger than 35 with type 1 diabetes. The sequenced sample consisted of naive CD4+ T cells from blood. CDR3 sequence: CASSFQPARADTQYF. In nucleotides, the CDR3 is TGTGCCAGCAGCTTCCAGCCCGCTCGGGCAGATACGCAGTATTTT.